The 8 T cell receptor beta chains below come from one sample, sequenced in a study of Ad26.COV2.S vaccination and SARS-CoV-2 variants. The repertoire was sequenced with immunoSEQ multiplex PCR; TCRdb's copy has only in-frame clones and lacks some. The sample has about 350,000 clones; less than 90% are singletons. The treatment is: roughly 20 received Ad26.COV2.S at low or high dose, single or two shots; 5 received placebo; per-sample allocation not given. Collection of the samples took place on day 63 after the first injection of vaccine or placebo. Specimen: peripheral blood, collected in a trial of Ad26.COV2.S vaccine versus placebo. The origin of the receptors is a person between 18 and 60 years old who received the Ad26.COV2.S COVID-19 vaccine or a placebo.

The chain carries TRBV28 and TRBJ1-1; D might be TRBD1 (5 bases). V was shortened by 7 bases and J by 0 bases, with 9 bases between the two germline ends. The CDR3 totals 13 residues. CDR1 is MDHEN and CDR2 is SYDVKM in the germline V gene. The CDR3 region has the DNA TGTGCCAGCAAAGGACACATGAACACTGAAGCTTTCTTT. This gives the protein CASKGHMNTEAFF.

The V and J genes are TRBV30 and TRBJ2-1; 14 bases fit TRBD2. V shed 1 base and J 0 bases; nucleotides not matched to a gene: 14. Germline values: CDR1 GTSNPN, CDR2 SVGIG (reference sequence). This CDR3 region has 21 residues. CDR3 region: CAWSGWTPGLAGDLSYNEQFF. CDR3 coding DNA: TGTGCCTGGAGTGGGTGGACGCCGGGACTAGCGGGAGACCTCTCCTACAATGAGCAGTTCTTC.

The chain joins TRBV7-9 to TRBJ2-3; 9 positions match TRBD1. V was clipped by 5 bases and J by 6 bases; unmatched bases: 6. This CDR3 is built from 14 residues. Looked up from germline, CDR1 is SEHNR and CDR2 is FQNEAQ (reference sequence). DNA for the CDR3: TGTGCCAGCAGCACAACAGGGGGCGCCGATACGCAGTATTTT. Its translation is CASSTTGGADTQYF.

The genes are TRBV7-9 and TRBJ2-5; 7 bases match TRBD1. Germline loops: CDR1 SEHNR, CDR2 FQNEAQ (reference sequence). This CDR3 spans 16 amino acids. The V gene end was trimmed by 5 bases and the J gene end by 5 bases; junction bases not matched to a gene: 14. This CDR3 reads CASSPVGGGQVETQYF. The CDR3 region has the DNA TGTGCCAGCAGCCCCGTGGGCGGAGGACAGGTGGAGACCCAGTACTTC.

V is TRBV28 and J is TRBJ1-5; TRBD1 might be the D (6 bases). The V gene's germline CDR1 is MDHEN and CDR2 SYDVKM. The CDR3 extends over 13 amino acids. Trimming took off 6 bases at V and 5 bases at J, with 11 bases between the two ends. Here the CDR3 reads CASRQGPDQPQHF. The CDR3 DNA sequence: TGTGCCAGCAGGCAGGGGCCGGATCAGCCCCAGCATTTT.

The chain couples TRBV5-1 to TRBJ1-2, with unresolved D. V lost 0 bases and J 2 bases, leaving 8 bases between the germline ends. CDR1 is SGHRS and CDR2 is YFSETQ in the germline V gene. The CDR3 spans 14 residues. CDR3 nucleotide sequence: TGCGCCAGCAGCTTGGATCTTGCGAACTATGGCTACACCTTC. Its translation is CASSLDLANYGYTF.

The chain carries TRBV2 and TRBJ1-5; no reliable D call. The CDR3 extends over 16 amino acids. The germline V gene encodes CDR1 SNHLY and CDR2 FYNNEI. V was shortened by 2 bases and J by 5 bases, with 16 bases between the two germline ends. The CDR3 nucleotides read TGTGCCAGCAGTGAAAGGGTCCGGGAGATATATCAGCCCCAGCATTTT. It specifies CASSERVREIYQPQHF.

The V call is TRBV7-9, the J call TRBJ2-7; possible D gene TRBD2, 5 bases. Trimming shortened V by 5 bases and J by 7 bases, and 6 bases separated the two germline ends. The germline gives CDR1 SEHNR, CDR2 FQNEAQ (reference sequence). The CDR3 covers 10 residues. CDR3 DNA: TGTGCCAGCAGCCGACTAGAGCAGTACTTC. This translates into CASSRLEQYF.